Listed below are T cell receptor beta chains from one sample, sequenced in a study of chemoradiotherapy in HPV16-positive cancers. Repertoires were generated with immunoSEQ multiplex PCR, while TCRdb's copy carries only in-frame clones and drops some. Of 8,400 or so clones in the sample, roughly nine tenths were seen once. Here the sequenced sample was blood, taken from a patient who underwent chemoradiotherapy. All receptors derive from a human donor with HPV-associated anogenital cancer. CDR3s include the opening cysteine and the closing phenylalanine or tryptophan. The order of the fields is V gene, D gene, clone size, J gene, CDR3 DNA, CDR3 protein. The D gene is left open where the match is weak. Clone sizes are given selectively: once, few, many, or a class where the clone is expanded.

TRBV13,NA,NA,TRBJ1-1,TGTGCCAGCAGCTTAGGTCAGGTTAATGCTTTCTTT,CASSLGQVNAFF
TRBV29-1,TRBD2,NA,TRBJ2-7,TGCAGCGCCAAAGGACTAGCGGGAGCCGGCGGCTACTACGAGCAGTACTTC,CSAKGLAGAGGYYEQYF
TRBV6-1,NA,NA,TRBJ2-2,TGTGCCAGCTCCCAGGGAAACAGAAACACCGGGGAGCTGTTTTTT,CASSQGNRNTGELFF
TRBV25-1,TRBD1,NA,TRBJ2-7,TGTGCCAGCAGCGACAGGGTCGAGCAGTACTTC,CASSDRVEQYF
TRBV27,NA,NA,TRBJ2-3,TGTGCCAGCAGTTTGTTAGACGGGACAGATACGCAGTATTTT,CASSLLDGTDTQYF
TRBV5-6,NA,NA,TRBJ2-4,TGTGCCAGCAGCCCCATCCTGCCTAGCGCCGGAAAAAACATTCAGTACTTC,CASSPILPSAGKNIQYF
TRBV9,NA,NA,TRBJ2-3,TGTGCCAGCAGCTCCTTGGGCACTAAAGCAGATACGCAGTATTTT,CASSSLGTKADTQYF
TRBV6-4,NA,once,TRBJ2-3,TGTGCCAGCAGTGCCGGGACTAGCACAGATACGCAGTATTTT,CASSAGTSTDTQYF
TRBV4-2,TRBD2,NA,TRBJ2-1,TGTGCCAGCAGCCCCTACGGCGGGGGGTCCTACAATGAGCAGTTCTTC,CASSPYGGGSYNEQFF
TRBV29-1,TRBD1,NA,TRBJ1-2,TGCAGCGTATCATCGACCGGGACAGGGAGGTCGAACTATGGCTACACCTTC,CSVSSTGTGRSNYGYTF
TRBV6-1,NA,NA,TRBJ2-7,TGTGCCAGCAGTGGGCACGAGGGTTGGTCCTACGAGCAGTACTTC,CASSGHEGWSYEQYF
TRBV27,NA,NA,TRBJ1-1,TGTGCCAGCAGTTTACTTATGAACACTGAAGCTTTCTTT,CASSLLMNTEAFF
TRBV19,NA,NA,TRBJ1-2,TGTGCCAGTAGATGGGGAGGGGATGGCTACACCTTC,CASRWGGDGYTF
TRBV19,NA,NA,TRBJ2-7,TGTGCCAGTAGTGCGGGACAGCGGTACTACGAGCAGTACTTC,CASSAGQRYYEQYF
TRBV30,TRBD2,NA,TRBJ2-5,TGTGCCTGGCGATATAGCGGGGCACAAAGAGGGACCCAGTACTTC,CAWRYSGAQRGTQYF
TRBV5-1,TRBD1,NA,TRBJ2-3,TGCGCCAGCAGCTCTCAGGGGGTAGATACGCAGTATTTT,CASSSQGVDTQYF